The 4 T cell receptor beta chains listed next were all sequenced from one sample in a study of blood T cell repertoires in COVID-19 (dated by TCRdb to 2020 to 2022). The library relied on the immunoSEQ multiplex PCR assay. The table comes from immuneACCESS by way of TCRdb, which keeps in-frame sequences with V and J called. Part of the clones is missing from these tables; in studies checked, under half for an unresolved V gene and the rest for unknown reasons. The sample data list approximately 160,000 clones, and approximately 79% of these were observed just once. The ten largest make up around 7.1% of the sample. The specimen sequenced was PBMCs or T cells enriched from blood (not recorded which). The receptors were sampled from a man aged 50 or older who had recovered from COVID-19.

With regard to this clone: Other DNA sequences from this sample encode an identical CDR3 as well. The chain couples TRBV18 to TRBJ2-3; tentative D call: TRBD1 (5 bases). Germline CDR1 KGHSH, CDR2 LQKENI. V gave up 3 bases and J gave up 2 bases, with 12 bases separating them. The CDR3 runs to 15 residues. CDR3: CASSPRQGNTDTQYF. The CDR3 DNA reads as TGTGCCAGCTCACCCCGTCAGGGTAACACAGATACGCAGTATTTT. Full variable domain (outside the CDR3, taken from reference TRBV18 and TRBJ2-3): NAGVMQNPRHLVRRRGQEARLRCSPMKGHSHVYWYRQLPEEGLKFMVYLQKENIIDESGMPKERFSAEFPKEGPSILRIQQVVRGDSAAYFCASSPRQGNTDTQYFGPGTRLTVL.

The CDR3 nucleotides are TGTGCCAGCAGTTTAGGCAGTAACTATGGCTACACCTTC. Translation: CASSLGSNYGYTF. V is TRBV12-3 or TRBV12-4 and J is TRBJ1-2, with D unclear. V was clipped by 1 base and J by 1 base, with 4 bases between them. CDR3 length equals 13 residues.

The CDR3 protein is CASKAPSGSYNEQFF. The CDR3 DNA is TGCGCCAGCAAGGCCCCTAGCGGCTCCTACAATGAGCAGTTCTTC. V is TRBV5-1 and J is TRBJ2-1; 7 bases are a match to TRBD2. The CDR3 sequence is 15 residues long. From germline, CDR1 is SGHRS and CDR2 YFSETQ. Germline trimming cut 6 bases from V and 0 bases from J; bases unmatched to any gene: 6.

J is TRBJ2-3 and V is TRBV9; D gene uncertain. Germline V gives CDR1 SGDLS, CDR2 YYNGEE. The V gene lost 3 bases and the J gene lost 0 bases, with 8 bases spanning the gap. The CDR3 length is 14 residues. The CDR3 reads CASSAYSSTDTQYF. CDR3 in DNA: TGTGCCAGCAGCGCCTACTCTAGCACAGATACGCAGTATTTT.